The rows below give T cell receptor beta chains drawn from one sample of a study of T cell responses to AZD1222 COVID-19 vaccine. The data were produced by immunoSEQ multiplex PCR, yet TCRdb's version contains in-frame clones alone and is incomplete. The repertoire holds about 110,000 clones, about 90% seen once, with around 7.5% in the top ten. The sample in question was peripheral blood, obtained on day 0 of AZD1222 vaccination. The source of these receptors is an adult in good health. Each CDR3 is given with its conserved first and last residue. The order of the fields is J gene, clone size, D gene, CDR3 length, V gene, CDR3 protein, CDR3 DNA. The D gene is left open where the match is weak. Part of the rows lack a size; the others show once, few, many or a class for expanded clones.

J gene: TRBJ1-5; clone size: once; D gene: -; CDR3 length: 13; V gene: TRBV18; CDR3 protein: CASSEQSNQPQHF; CDR3 DNA: TGTGCCAGCTCAGAGCAGAGCAATCAGCCCCAGCATTTT
J gene: TRBJ2-7; clone size: -; D gene: TRBD1; CDR3 length: 14; V gene: TRBV19; CDR3 protein: CASSLRQGPLEQYF; CDR3 DNA: TGTGCCAGTAGTCTCCGACAGGGCCCTCTCGAGCAGTACTTC
J gene: TRBJ2-4; clone size: -; D gene: -; CDR3 length: 14; V gene: TRBV7-2; CDR3 protein: CASSPLTGSYIQYF; CDR3 DNA: TGTGCCAGCAGCCCCCTAACAGGGTCCTACATTCAGTACTTC
J gene: TRBJ1-1; clone size: -; D gene: TRBD1; CDR3 length: 14; V gene: TRBV20-1; CDR3 protein: CSASWGTVNTEAFF; CDR3 DNA: TGCAGTGCTAGTTGGGGGACAGTGAACACTGAAGCTTTCTTT
J gene: TRBJ2-2; clone size: -; D gene: TRBD2; CDR3 length: 15; V gene: TRBV7-9; CDR3 protein: CASPLGSGSSGELFF; CDR3 DNA: TGTGCCAGTCCCCTGGGAAGCGGGAGTTCCGGGGAGCTGTTTTTT
J gene: TRBJ2-1; clone size: -; D gene: -; CDR3 length: 13; V gene: TRBV18; CDR3 protein: CASSSLVVNEQFF; CDR3 DNA: TGTGCCAGCTCCTCCCTAGTGGTTAATGAGCAGTTCTTC
J gene: TRBJ1-6; clone size: -; D gene: TRBD1; CDR3 length: 15; V gene: TRBV5-1; CDR3 protein: CASSVDRHANSPLHF; CDR3 DNA: TGCGCCAGCAGCGTGGACAGGCATGCTAATTCACCCCTCCACTTT
J gene: TRBJ1-2; clone size: -; D gene: -; CDR3 length: 13; V gene: TRBV5-1; CDR3 protein: CASSHAEAYGYTF; CDR3 DNA: TGCGCCAGCAGCCACGCAGAAGCCTATGGCTACACCTTC
J gene: TRBJ1-2; clone size: -; D gene: -; CDR3 length: 15; V gene: TRBV19; CDR3 protein: CASSPDVAWPYGYTF; CDR3 DNA: TGTGCCAGCTCCCCAGATGTAGCCTGGCCGTATGGCTACACCTTC
J gene: TRBJ1-2; clone size: -; D gene: -; CDR3 length: 14; V gene: TRBV21-1; CDR3 protein: CASSNGTSGYGYTF; CDR3 DNA: TGTGCCAGCAGCAACGGGACGTCGGGGTATGGCTACACCTTC
J gene: TRBJ1-2; clone size: -; D gene: -; CDR3 length: 12; V gene: TRBV7-9; CDR3 protein: CASSLGRNGYTF; CDR3 DNA: TGTGCCAGCAGCTTGGGCAGAAATGGCTACACCTTC
J gene: TRBJ1-5; clone size: -; D gene: -; CDR3 length: 13; V gene: TRBV6-5; CDR3 protein: CATGGGSNQPQHF; CDR3 DNA: TGTGCCACAGGTGGGGGGAGCAATCAGCCCCAGCATTTT
J gene: TRBJ1-6; clone size: -; D gene: -; CDR3 length: 14; V gene: TRBV9; CDR3 protein: CASSSRYTNSPLHF; CDR3 DNA: TGTGCCAGCAGCAGCCGATACACTAATTCACCCCTCCACTTT
J gene: TRBJ1-2; clone size: -; D gene: TRBD1; CDR3 length: 13; V gene: TRBV2; CDR3 protein: CASSEGTGDGYTF; CDR3 DNA: TGTGCCAGCAGTGAAGGGACAGGGGATGGCTACACCTTC
J gene: TRBJ1-3; clone size: -; D gene: -; CDR3 length: 14; V gene: TRBV7-9; CDR3 protein: CASRPPGSGNTIYF; CDR3 DNA: TGTGCCAGCAGGCCCCCGGGCTCTGGAAACACCATATATTTT
J gene: TRBJ1-3; clone size: -; D gene: -; CDR3 length: 14; V gene: TRBV7-2; CDR3 protein: CASSGGHLRNTIYF; CDR3 DNA: TGTGCCAGCAGCGGGGGACACTTACGAAACACCATATATTTT
J gene: TRBJ1-5; clone size: -; D gene: -; CDR3 length: 15; V gene: TRBV6-5; CDR3 protein: CASRAAGANNQPQHF; CDR3 DNA: TGTGCCAGCAGAGCGGCTGGAGCCAACAATCAGCCCCAGCATTTT
J gene: TRBJ2-7; clone size: -; D gene: TRBD1; CDR3 length: 12; V gene: TRBV10-3; CDR3 protein: CAIGQESYEQYF; CDR3 DNA: TGTGCCATTGGACAGGAATCCTACGAGCAGTACTTC
J gene: TRBJ1-1; clone size: -; D gene: -; CDR3 length: 12; V gene: TRBV12-3/TRBV12-4; CDR3 protein: CASSFFGQRAFF; CDR3 DNA: TGTGCCAGCAGTTTTTTCGGACAGCGGGCTTTCTTT
J gene: TRBJ1-1; clone size: -; D gene: -; CDR3 length: 15; V gene: TRBV28; CDR3 protein: CASSTPGLMNTEAFF; CDR3 DNA: TGTGCCAGCAGTACCCCAGGGTTGATGAACACTGAAGCTTTCTTT
J gene: TRBJ1-5; clone size: -; D gene: -; CDR3 length: 16; V gene: TRBV7-8; CDR3 protein: CASSLASRNSNQPQHF; CDR3 DNA: TGTGCCAGCAGCTTAGCGAGCAGGAATAGCAATCAGCCCCAGCATTTT
J gene: TRBJ1-2; clone size: -; D gene: -; CDR3 length: 13; V gene: TRBV3-1/TRBV3-2; CDR3 protein: CASSQDRRRGYTF; CDR3 DNA: TGTGCCAGCAGCCAAGATAGGCGGCGGGGCTACACCTTC
J gene: TRBJ1-1; clone size: -; D gene: TRBD1; CDR3 length: 15; V gene: TRBV29-1; CDR3 protein: CSVAAGQGMNTEAFF; CDR3 DNA: TGCAGCGTTGCCGCTGGACAGGGAATGAACACTGAAGCTTTCTTT
J gene: TRBJ1-2; clone size: -; D gene: -; CDR3 length: 15; V gene: TRBV6-2/TRBV6-3; CDR3 protein: CASSPRDLKDYGYTF; CDR3 DNA: TGTGCCAGCAGTCCACGGGACCTGAAGGACTATGGCTACACCTTC
J gene: TRBJ1-1; clone size: once; D gene: -; CDR3 length: 15; V gene: TRBV6-1; CDR3 protein: CASSEGHLWSTEAFF; CDR3 DNA: TGTGCCAGCAGTGAAGGCCACCTGTGGAGCACTGAAGCTTTCTTT